One sample yielded the 14 T cell receptor beta chains listed below, sequenced in a study of control samples from healthy donors and cancer patients. This table comes from immunoSEQ multiplex PCR, and its TCRdb copy is limited to in-frame clones, with some not included. The sample holds almost 85,000 clones, about 79% seen once. The sequenced sample was PBMCs. Receptor source: a man in his fifties or sixties with head and neck cancer.

The chain recombines TRBV6-5 with TRBJ1-3; 7 bases fit TRBD1. The CDR3 has 15 residues. Germline V lookup: CDR1 MNHEY, CDR2 SVGAGI. V was clipped by 6 bases and J by 4 bases; unmatched bases: 9. Written as DNA, the CDR3 is TGTGCCAGCAGGGGACAGACACTGAAGGGAAACACCATATATTTT. Translated: CASRGQTLKGNTIYF.

The V and J genes are TRBV2 and TRBJ2-7; 7 positions match TRBD2. Per germline, CDR1 SNHLY and CDR2 FYNNEI. This CDR3 comprises 14 residues. V was pared by 1 base and J by 2 bases, with 2 bases of the junction left unmatched. In DNA form, the CDR3 reads TGTGCCAGCAGTGAAGAAGCGGGACCCTACGAGCAGTACTTC. Encoded protein: CASSEEAGPYEQYF.

V usage is TRBV5-6 and J usage is TRBJ2-5; 7 bases fit TRBD1. Trimming took 0 bases from V and 5 from J; bases not matched to a gene: 7. Germline CDR1 reads SGHDT; CDR2 reads YYEEEE. This CDR3 is 15 amino acids long. Here the CDR3 reads CASSLAGGVFETQYF. The DNA for the CDR3 is TGTGCCAGCAGCTTGGCAGGGGGTGTTTTCGAGACCCAGTACTTC.

The chain recombines TRBV18 with TRBJ2-2; TRBD2 agrees at 9 bases. Germline V CDR1 and CDR2: KGHSH, LQKENI. The V and J ends lost 5 bases and 1 base, in that order; junction bases with no gene match: 5. This CDR3 contains 16 residues. Written as DNA, the CDR3 is TGTGCCAGCTCAGCGGGACTAGCCGAGAACACCGGGGAGCTGTTTTTT. Encoded protein: CASSAGLAENTGELFF.

The rearrangement links TRBV5-4 to TRBJ1-2; perhaps TRBD1 as D (6 bases). This CDR3 region has 15 residues. In germline, CDR1 is SGHNT, CDR2 YYREEE (reference sequence). The germline V and J ends were trimmed by 4 bases and 4 bases, with 17 bases remaining between them. The CDR3 here is CASSRGGLISYGYTF. For the CDR3, the DNA is TGTGCCAGCAGCCGGGGGGGGCTCATCTCCTATGGCTACACCTTC.

This chain links TRBV2 with TRBJ2-5, with a tentative D call TRBD1 (6 bases). This CDR3 comprises 12 residues. Looked up from germline, CDR1 is SNHLY and CDR2 is FYNNEI. V lost 10 bases, J lost 4 bases, and 13 bases lay in between. The CDR3 DNA is TGTGCCACCAGGGGTCCGGGAGAGACCCAGTACTTC. Translated: CATRGPGETQYF.

The chain combines TRBV27 with TRBJ1-1; 7 bases line up with TRBD1. Germline loops: CDR1 MNHEY, CDR2 SMNVEV (reference sequence). The ends lost 1 base at V and 1 base at J; junction bases unmatched: 9. The CDR3 extends over 17 amino acids. The CDR3 is CASSLFNPTGPNTEAFF. As DNA, the CDR3 is TGTGCCAGCAGTTTATTTAACCCGACAGGGCCGAACACTGAAGCTTTCTTT.

The rearrangement uses TRBV9 and TRBJ2-3; 14 nucleotides agree with TRBD2. Germline CDR1 and CDR2: SGDLS and YYNGEE. The CDR3 runs 15 residues. Germline trimming cut 3 bases from V and 6 bases from J; bases unmatched to any gene: 3. The CDR3 region has the DNA TGTGCCAGCAGCGAGGGACTAGCGGGAGTGGATACGCAGTATTTT. Translating gives CASSEGLAGVDTQYF. The full variable domain, rest sourced from reference TRBV9 and TRBJ2-3, is DSGVTQTPKHLITATGQRVTLRCSPRSGDLSVYWYQQSLDQGLQFLIQYYNGEERAKGNILERFSAQQFPDLHSELNLSSLELGDSALYFCASSEGLAGVDTQYFGPGTRLTVL.

The CDR3 is CASRLWDLTGELFF. CDR3 sequence (DNA): TGTGCCAGTAGGCTGTGGGACTTAACCGGGGAGCTGTTTTTT. This chain links TRBV19 with TRBJ2-2; a weak D match, TRBD2 (6 bases). The length of the CDR3 is 14 residues. Between the trimmed V and J ends, which lost 6 bases and 5 bases, there was a span of 13 bases. Germline CDR1 is LNHDA and CDR2 is SQIVND (reference sequence).

The rearrangement links TRBV2 to TRBJ2-4; TRBD1 matches 7 bases. CDR1 SNHLY and CDR2 FYNNEI come from the germline V gene. With 2 bases clipped from V and 3 bases from J, the junction kept 4 bases outside the gene matches. CDR3 length equals 15 residues. In nucleotides, the CDR3 is TGTGCCAGCAGTGAAAAGGGGGCGGGCAAAAACATTCAGTACTTC. It encodes CASSEKGAGKNIQYF.

The rearrangement joins TRBV7-2 to TRBJ2-3; no definite D call. The V end was cut by 1 base, the J end by 8 bases, with 7 bases between. The CDR3 sequence is 12 residues long. In germline, CDR1 is SGHTA, CDR2 FQGNSA. The CDR3 here is CASSLGHITQYF. CDR3 DNA: TGTGCCAGCAGCTTAGGACATATTACGCAGTATTTT.

V and J are TRBV19 and TRBJ2-1; TRBD2 is a possible D gene (6 bases). The germline CDR1 and CDR2 sequences are LNHDA and SQIVND (reference sequence). V gave up 3 bases and J gave up 7 bases, with 16 bases separating them. CDR3 size: 15 residues. CDR3: CASSIPAGRVNEQFF. CDR3 nucleotides: TGTGCCAGTAGTATCCCCGCCGGGAGAGTTAATGAGCAGTTCTTC.

This clone was recorded only once. The chain couples TRBV24-1 to TRBJ2-1; D not certain. There are 18 residues in the CDR3. Germline V CDR1 and CDR2: KGHDR, SFDVKD. The germline V and J ends were trimmed by 4 bases and 0 bases, with 18 bases remaining between them. CDR3 protein: CATSDPLRRSGSYNEQFF. CDR3 nucleotide sequence: TGTGCCACCAGTGACCCGTTACGACGGTCGGGCTCCTACAATGAGCAGTTCTTC.

The V call is TRBV7-6, the J call TRBJ2-7, with 10 bases lining up with TRBD2. Germline V gene data show CDR1 as SGHVS and CDR2 as FNYEAQ. After removal of 4 bases from V and 2 bases from J, the junction contained 8 bases not matched to a gene. The CDR3 has 16 residues. The CDR3 nucleotides read TGTGCCAGCAGCTCCGGGACTAGCGCCGAGCCCTACGAGCAGTACTTC. Translated, it gives CASSSGTSAEPYEQYF.